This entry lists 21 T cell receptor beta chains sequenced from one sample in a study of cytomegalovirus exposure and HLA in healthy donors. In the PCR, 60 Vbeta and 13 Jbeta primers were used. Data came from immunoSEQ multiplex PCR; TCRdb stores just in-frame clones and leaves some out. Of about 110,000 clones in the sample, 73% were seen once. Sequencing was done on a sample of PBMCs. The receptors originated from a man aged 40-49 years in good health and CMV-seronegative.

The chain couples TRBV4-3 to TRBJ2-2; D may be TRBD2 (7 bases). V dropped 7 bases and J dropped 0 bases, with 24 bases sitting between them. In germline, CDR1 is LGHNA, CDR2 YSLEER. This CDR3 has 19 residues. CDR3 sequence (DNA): TGCGCCAGCACCCCCATGGCGATGAGGGGGGGTACGAACACCGGGGAGCTGTTTTTT. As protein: CASTPMAMRGGTNTGELFF.

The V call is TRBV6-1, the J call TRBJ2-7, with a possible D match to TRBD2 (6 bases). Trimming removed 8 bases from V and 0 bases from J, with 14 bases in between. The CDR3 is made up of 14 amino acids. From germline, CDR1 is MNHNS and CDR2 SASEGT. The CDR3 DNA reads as TGTGCCAGCGGGCGGGACCTTACCTCCTACGAGCAGTACTTC. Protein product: CASGRDLTSYEQYF.

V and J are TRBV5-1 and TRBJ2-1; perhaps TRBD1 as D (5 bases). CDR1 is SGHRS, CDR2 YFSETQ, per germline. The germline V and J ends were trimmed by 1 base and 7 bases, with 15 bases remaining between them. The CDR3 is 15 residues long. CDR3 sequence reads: CASSLNEGARNEQFF. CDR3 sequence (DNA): TGCGCCAGCAGCTTGAACGAAGGGGCTAGGAATGAGCAGTTCTTC.

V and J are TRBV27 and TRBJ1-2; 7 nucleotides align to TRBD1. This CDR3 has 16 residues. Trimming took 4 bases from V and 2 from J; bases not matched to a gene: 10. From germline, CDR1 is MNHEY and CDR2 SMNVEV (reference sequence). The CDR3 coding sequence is TGTGCCAGCAGTTCCACCGGGACAGCTAGGAACTATGGCTACACCTTC. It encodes CASSSTGTARNYGYTF.

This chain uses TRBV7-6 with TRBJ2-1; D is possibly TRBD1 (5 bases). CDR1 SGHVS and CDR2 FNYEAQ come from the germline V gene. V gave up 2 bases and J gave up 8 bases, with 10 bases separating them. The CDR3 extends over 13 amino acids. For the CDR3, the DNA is TGTGCCAGCAGCTTAACAGGTTGGGATGAGCAGTTCTTC. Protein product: CASSLTGWDEQFF.

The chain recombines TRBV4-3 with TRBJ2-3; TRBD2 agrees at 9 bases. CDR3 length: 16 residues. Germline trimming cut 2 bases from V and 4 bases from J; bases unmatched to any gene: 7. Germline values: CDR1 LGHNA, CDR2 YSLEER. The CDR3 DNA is TGCGCCAGCAGCCAAAATAGCGGGGGTCGTTCAGATACGCAGTATTTT. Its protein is CASSQNSGGRSDTQYF.

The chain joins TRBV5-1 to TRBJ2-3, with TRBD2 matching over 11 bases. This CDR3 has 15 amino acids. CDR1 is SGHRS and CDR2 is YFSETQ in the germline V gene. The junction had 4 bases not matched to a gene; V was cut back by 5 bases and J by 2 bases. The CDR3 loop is CASREGLAATDTQYF. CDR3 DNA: TGCGCCAGCAGGGAGGGACTAGCGGCCACAGATACGCAGTATTTT.

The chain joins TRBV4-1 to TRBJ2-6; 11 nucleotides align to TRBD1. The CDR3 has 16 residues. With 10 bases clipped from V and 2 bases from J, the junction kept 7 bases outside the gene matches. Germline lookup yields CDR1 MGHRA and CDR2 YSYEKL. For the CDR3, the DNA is TGCGCCACCGAGGGACAGGGGGTAACTGGGGCCAACGTCCTGACTTTC. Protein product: CATEGQGVTGANVLTF.

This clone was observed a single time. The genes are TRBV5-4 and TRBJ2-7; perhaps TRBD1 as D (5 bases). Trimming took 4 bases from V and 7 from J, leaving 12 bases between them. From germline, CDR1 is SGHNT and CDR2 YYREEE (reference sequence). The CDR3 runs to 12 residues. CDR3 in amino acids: CASSPDNYEQYF. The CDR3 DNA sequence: TGTGCCAGCAGCCCGGACAACTATGAGCAGTACTTC.

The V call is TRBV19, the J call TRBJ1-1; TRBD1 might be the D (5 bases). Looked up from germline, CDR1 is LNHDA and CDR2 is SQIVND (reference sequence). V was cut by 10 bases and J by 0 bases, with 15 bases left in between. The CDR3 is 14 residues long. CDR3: CATRRGSVNTEAFF. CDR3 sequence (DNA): TGTGCCACCCGAAGGGGATCTGTGAACACTGAAGCTTTCTTT.

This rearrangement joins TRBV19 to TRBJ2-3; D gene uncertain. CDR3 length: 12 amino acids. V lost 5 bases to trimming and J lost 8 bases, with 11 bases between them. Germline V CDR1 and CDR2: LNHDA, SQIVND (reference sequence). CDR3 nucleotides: TGTGCCAGTAGTCTGGAGCATGGTACGCAGTATTTT. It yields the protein CASSLEHGTQYF.

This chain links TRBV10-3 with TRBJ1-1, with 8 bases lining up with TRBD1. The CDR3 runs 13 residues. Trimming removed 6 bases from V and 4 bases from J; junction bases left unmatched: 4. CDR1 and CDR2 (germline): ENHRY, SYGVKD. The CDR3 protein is CAIRDRGITEAFF. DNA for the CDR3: TGTGCCATCAGAGACAGGGGTATCACTGAAGCTTTCTTT.

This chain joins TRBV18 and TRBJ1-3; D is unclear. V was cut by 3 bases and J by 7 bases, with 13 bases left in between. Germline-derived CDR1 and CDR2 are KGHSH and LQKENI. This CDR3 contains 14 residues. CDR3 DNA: TGTGCCAGCTCACCTGGAAAGGAGGAGAACACCATATATTTT. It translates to CASSPGKEENTIYF.

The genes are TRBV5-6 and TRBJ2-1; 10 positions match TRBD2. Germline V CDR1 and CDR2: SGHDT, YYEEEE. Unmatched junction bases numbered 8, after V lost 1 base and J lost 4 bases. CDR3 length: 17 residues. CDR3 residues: CASSLPIGTSVYNEQFF. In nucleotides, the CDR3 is TGTGCCAGCAGCTTGCCTATAGGGACTAGCGTATACAATGAGCAGTTCTTC. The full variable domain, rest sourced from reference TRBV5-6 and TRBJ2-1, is DAGVTQSPTHLIKTRGQQVTLRCSPKSGHDTVSWYQQALGQGPQFIFQYYEEEERQRGNFPDRFSGHQFPNYSSELNVNALLLGDSALYLCASSLPIGTSVYNEQFFGPGTRLTVL.

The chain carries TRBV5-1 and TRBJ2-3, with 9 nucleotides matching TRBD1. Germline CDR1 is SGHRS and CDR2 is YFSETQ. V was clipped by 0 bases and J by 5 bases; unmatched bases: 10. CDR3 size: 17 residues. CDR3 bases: TGCGCCAGCAGCTTGGGAACAGGGGGCGGCGGATTAGATACGCAGTATTTT. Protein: CASSLGTGGGGLDTQYF.

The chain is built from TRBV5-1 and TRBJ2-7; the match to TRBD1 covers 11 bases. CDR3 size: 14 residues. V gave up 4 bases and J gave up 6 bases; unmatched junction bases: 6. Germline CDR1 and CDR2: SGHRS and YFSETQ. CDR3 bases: TGCGCCAGCAGCCCCGGGACAGGGGGACGCGAGCAGTACTTC. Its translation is CASSPGTGGREQYF.

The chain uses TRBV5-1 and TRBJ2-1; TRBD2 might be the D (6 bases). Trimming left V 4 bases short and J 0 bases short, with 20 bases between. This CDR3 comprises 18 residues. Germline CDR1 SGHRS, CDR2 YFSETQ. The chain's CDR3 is CASSPLGFRGISYNEQFF. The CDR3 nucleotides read TGCGCCAGCAGCCCGCTCGGTTTTCGGGGGATCTCCTACAATGAGCAGTTCTTC. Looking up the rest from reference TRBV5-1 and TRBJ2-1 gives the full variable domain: KAGVTQTPRYLIKTRGQQVTLSCSPISGHRSVSWYQQTPGQGLQFLFEYFSETQRNKGNFPGRFSGRQFSNSRSEMNVSTLELGDSALYLCASSPLGFRGISYNEQFFGPGTRLTVL.

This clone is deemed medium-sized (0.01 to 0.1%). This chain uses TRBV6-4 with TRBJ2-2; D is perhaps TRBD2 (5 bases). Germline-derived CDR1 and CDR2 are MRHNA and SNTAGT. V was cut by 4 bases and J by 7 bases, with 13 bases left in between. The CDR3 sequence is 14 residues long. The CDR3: CASSGGSGNGELFF. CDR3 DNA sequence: TGTGCCAGCAGTGGAGGCTCGGGGAACGGGGAGCTGTTTTTT.

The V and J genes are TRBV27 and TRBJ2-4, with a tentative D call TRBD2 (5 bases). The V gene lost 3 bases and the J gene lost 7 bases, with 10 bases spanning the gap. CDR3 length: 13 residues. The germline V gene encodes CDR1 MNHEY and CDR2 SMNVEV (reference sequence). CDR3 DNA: TGTGCCAGCAGTTTTGAAAGAGGGAACATTCAGTACTTC. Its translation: CASSFERGNIQYF.

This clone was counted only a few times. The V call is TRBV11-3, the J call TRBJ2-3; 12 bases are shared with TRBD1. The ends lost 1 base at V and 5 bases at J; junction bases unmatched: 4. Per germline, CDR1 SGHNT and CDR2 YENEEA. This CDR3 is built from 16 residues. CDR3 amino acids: CASSLGDRGQEDTQYF. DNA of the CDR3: TGTGCCAGCAGCTTAGGGGACAGGGGGCAGGAAGATACGCAGTATTTT.

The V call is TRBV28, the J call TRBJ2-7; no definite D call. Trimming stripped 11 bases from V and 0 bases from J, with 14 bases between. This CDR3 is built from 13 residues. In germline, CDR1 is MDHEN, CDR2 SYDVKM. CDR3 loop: CAASPRVSYEQYF. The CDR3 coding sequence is TGTGCCGCCAGCCCCCGGGTCTCCTACGAGCAGTACTTC.